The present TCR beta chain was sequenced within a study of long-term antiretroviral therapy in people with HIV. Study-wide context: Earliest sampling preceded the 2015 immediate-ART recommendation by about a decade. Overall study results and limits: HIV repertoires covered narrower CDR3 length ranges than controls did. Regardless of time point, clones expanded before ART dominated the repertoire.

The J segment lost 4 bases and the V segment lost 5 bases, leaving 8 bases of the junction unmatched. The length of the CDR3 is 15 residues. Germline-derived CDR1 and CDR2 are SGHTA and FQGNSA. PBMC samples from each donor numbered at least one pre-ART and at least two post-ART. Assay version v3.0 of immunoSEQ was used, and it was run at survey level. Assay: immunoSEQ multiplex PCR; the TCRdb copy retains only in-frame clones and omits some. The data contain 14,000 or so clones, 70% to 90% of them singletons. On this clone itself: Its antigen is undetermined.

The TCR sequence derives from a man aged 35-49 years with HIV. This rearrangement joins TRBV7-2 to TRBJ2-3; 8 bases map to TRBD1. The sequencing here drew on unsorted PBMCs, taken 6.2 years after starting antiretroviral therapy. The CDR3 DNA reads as TGTGCCAGCAGCCCCGACAGGGGTAGGGCAGATACGCAGTATTTT. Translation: CASSPDRGRADTQYF.